This passage covers 27 T cell receptor beta chains from one sample sequenced in a study of PD-1 blockade in classical Hodgkin lymphoma. Method: immunoSEQ multiplex PCR; TCRdb's copy keeps in-frame clones and lacks some. The data hold fewer than 30,000 clones, with just over 85% observed a single time. All the patients suffered relapse after autologous stem cell transplantation, and brentuximab vedotin exposure differed. Thawed PBMCs supplied CD8+ T cells via magnetic negative selection. The material was CD8+ T cells from blood, obtained at baseline. Receptors originate from a human donor with classical Hodgkin lymphoma.

The rearrangement joins TRBV11-2 to TRBJ1-5; D might be TRBD1 (5 bases). V dropped 5 bases and J dropped 3 bases, with 14 bases sitting between them. CDR1 is SGHAT, CDR2 FQNNGV, per germline. The CDR3 runs to 15 residues. The CDR3 DNA is TGTGCCAGCAGCGATACCGGGGGGTCCAATCAGCCCCAGCATTTT. The encoded protein is CASSDTGGSNQPQHF. The full variable domain, completed using reference TRBV11-2 and TRBJ1-5, is EAGVAQSPRYKIIEKRQSVAFWCNPISGHATLYWYQQILGQGPKLLIQFQNNGVVDDSQLPKDRFSAERLKGVDSTLKIQPAKLEDSAVYLCASSDTGGSNQPQHFGDGTRLSIL.

The chain employs TRBV30 and TRBJ2-2; 10 bases are shared with TRBD1. The CDR3 length is 16 residues. Germline loops: CDR1 GTSNPN, CDR2 SVGIG (reference sequence). The trim removed 3 bases at V and 4 bases at J, leaving 8 bases unmatched. CDR3 protein: CAWRETGGRGTGELFF. For the CDR3, the DNA is TGTGCCTGGAGGGAGACAGGGGGCCGGGGCACCGGGGAGCTGTTTTTT.

This clone was observed a handful of times. The chain links TRBV7-9 to TRBJ1-2; D is ambiguous. From germline, CDR1 is SEHNR and CDR2 FQNEAQ (reference sequence). The CDR3 length is 14 residues. Deletions cut 2 bases from V and 1 base from J, with 8 bases between. The CDR3 reads CASSLSPDNYGYTF. For the CDR3, the DNA is TGTGCCAGCAGCTTATCGCCAGATAACTATGGCTACACCTTC. The entire variable domain, with the rest obtained from reference TRBV7-9 and TRBJ1-2, is as follows: DTGVSQNPRHKITKRGQNVTFRCDPISEHNRLYWYRQTLGQGPEFLTYFQNEAQLEKSRLLSDRFSAERPKGSFSTLEIQRTEQGDSAMYLCASSLSPDNYGYTFGSGTRLTVV.

V usage is TRBV19 and J usage is TRBJ2-2; unclear D gene. This CDR3 has 15 residues. Trimming shortened V by 1 base and J by 5 bases, and 11 bases separated the two germline ends. Germline CDR1 is LNHDA and CDR2 is SQIVND (reference sequence). This chain's CDR3 is CASSIVGGMTGELFF. The CDR3 DNA sequence: TGTGCCAGTAGTATAGTCGGCGGAATGACCGGGGAGCTGTTTTTT.

The rearrangement links TRBV7-9 to TRBJ2-5; 7 bases agree with TRBD2. The CDR3 is 14 residues long. Trimming cost V 4 bases and J 5 bases; bases outside gene matches: 7. Germline lookup yields CDR1 SEHNR and CDR2 FQNEAQ (reference sequence). CDR3 DNA: TGTGCCAGCAGCTGGGAAGCGGGAAGGGAGACCCAGTACTTC. Protein: CASSWEAGRETQYF.

The chain is built from TRBV28 and TRBJ1-2, with D possibly TRBD1 on 5 matching bases. Between the trimmed V and J ends, which lost 4 bases and 4 bases, there was a span of 16 bases. The CDR3 runs 15 residues. Germline V gene data show CDR1 as MDHEN and CDR2 as SYDVKM. The CDR3 loop is CASSSLFEGTYGYTF. The DNA of the CDR3 is TGTGCCAGCAGTTCTCTTTTTGAGGGGACCTATGGCTACACCTTC.

The V gene is TRBV27, the J gene TRBJ2-7; D is possibly TRBD2 (5 bases). V lost 0 bases and J lost 2, with 8 bases in between. This CDR3 spans 14 amino acids. CDR1 is MNHEY, CDR2 SMNVEV, per germline (reference sequence). The CDR3 protein is CASSLSAGTYEQYF. Here the CDR3 DNA reads TGTGCCAGCAGTTTATCGGCGGGTACCTACGAGCAGTACTTC.

The chain carries TRBV7-9 and TRBJ1-1; maybe TRBD1 (6 bases). The CDR3 consists of 11 residues. CDR1 SEHNR and CDR2 FQNEAQ come from the germline V gene (reference sequence). V shed 2 bases and J shed 8 bases, with 6 bases lying between them. As DNA, the CDR3 is TGTGCCAGCAGCTTACAGGGGGAAGCTTTCTTT. Encoded protein: CASSLQGEAFF. The full variable domain, its missing parts supplied by reference TRBV7-9 and TRBJ1-1, is DTGVSQNPRHKITKRGQNVTFRCDPISEHNRLYWYRQTLGQGPEFLTYFQNEAQLEKSRLLSDRFSAERPKGSFSTLEIQRTEQGDSAMYLCASSLQGEAFFGQGTRLTVV.

The chain recombines TRBV14 with TRBJ2-3; D is unresolved. CDR3 length equals 13 residues. Germline V CDR1 and CDR2: SGHDN, FVKESK. Trimming shortened V by 4 bases and J by 4 bases, and 9 bases separated the two germline ends. The DNA of the CDR3 is TGTGCCAGCAGCCGCGGACCGGCAGATACGCAGTATTTT. This encodes CASSRGPADTQYF. The variable domain in full, completed from reference TRBV14 and TRBJ2-3, reads EAGVTQFPSHSVIEKGQTVTLRCDPISGHDNLYWYRRVMGKEIKFLLHFVKESKQDESGMPNNRFLAERTGGTYSTLKVQPAELEDSGVYFCASSRGPADTQYFGPGTRLTVL.

V gene TRBV7-9 combines with J gene TRBJ2-7, with D possibly being TRBD1 or TRBD2 (6 bases each). Trimming left V 4 bases short and J 3 bases short, with 16 bases between. The CDR3 has 15 residues. Germline CDR1 and CDR2: SEHNR and FQNEAQ (reference sequence). The CDR3 is CASSSARGAVYEQYF. The DNA for the CDR3 is TGTGCCAGCAGCTCAGCGAGGGGGGCCGTCTACGAGCAGTACTTC.

CDR3 region: CAWRDRGYNEQFF. CDR3 in DNA: TGTGCCTGGAGAGACAGGGGCTACAATGAGCAGTTCTTC. V gene TRBV30 combines with J gene TRBJ2-1; TRBD1 matches at 8 bases. CDR3 length: 13 amino acids. The J segment lost 3 bases and the V segment lost 3 bases, leaving 1 base of the junction unmatched. CDR1 and CDR2 (germline): GTSNPN, SVGIG (reference sequence).

There are a few counts of this clone. The chain recombines TRBV12-5 with TRBJ1-1, with D tentatively TRBD1 (6 bases). This CDR3 has 15 residues. V was shortened by 0 bases and J by 8 bases, with 16 bases between the two germline ends. Germline loops: CDR1 LGHNT, CDR2 FRNRAP. CDR3 nucleotides: TGTGCTAGTGGTTTGGTACATTCAGGGGCTCTCGAAGCTTTCTTT. Translating gives CASGLVHSGALEAFF. The whole variable domain, filled in from reference TRBV12-5 and TRBJ1-1, reads DARVTQTPRHKVTEMGQEVTMRCQPILGHNTVFWYRQTMMQGLELLAYFRNRAPLDDSGMPKDRFSAEMPDATLATLKIQPSEPRDSAVYFCASGLVHSGALEAFFGQGTRLTVV.

The chain has TRBV7-9 and TRBJ2-5, with 10 bases that match TRBD2. The germline V gene has CDR1 SEHNR and CDR2 FQNEAQ (reference sequence). This CDR3 spans 16 amino acids. The V and J ends lost 5 bases and 4 bases, in that order; junction bases with no gene match: 10. In nucleotides, the CDR3 is TGTGCCAGCAGCCATCCGGGGCTAGCGGGAGTAGAGACCCAGTACTTC. Its translation: CASSHPGLAGVETQYF.

The chain recombines TRBV7-9 with TRBJ2-5; the D is unclear. Per the germline V gene, CDR1 is SEHNR and CDR2 is FQNEAQ (reference sequence). The CDR3 is 11 amino acids. The V end lost 4 bases, the J end lost 2 bases, and 2 bases lay between the germline ends. In DNA form, the CDR3 reads TGTGCCAGCAGCTCTCAAGAGACCCAGTACTTC. This codes for CASSSQETQYF.

The rearrangement uses TRBV28 and TRBJ1-5; 7 nucleotides match TRBD1. The CDR3 totals 15 residues. V was clipped by 6 bases and J by 4 bases; unmatched bases: 9. Germline V CDR1 and CDR2: MDHEN, SYDVKM. The DNA for the CDR3 is TGTGCCAGCAGACAACAGGGGAGGCGGAATCAGCCCCAGCATTTT. Its translation is CASRQQGRRNQPQHF.

In nucleotides, the CDR3 is TGTGCCAGCGCTCCGGGACAGGCCTACGAGCAGTACTTC. It specifies CASAPGQAYEQYF. The chain couples TRBV5-5 to TRBJ2-7, with 8 bases identical to TRBD1. This CDR3 is built from 13 residues. CDR1 is SGHKS, CDR2 YYEKEE, per germline (reference sequence). Losses at the gene ends were 7 bases for V and 2 bases for J; bases not matched to a gene: 5.

This chain's CDR3 is CASSSSGPRALLYYEQYF. As DNA, the CDR3 is TGTGCCAGTAGTAGCTCCGGTCCGAGGGCTCTTCTCTACTACGAGCAGTACTTC. This sequence joins TRBV19 and TRBJ2-7; maybe TRBD2 (5 bases). This CDR3 comprises 18 residues. From germline, CDR1 is LNHDA and CDR2 SQIVND (reference sequence). Trimming removed 4 bases from V and 3 bases from J, with 25 bases in between.

This clone was observed a handful of times. The rearrangement links TRBV13 to TRBJ1-1; D is unresolved. Germline CDR1 PRHDT, CDR2 FYEKMQ (reference sequence). This CDR3 has 14 residues. V was clipped by 5 bases and J by 3 bases, with 13 bases between them. The chain's CDR3 is CASSTHILDTEAFF. The CDR3 region has the DNA TGTGCCAGCAGCACCCATATTCTGGACACTGAAGCTTTCTTT. Supplemented by reference TRBV13 and TRBJ1-1, the full variable domain reads AAGVIQSPRHLIKEKRETATLKCYPIPRHDTVYWYQQGPGQDPQFLISFYEKMQSDKGSIPDRFSAQQFSDYHSELNMSSLELGDSALYFCASSTHILDTEAFFGQGTRLTVV.

This chain uses TRBV7-9 with TRBJ1-2; no clear D. Germline V lookup: CDR1 SEHNR, CDR2 FQNEAQ (reference sequence). V was trimmed by 2 bases and J by 3 bases, leaving 10 bases between them. CDR3 length equals 14 residues. CDR3 nucleotides: TGTGCCAGCAGCTTAAAGGCGTTCGACTATGGCTACACCTTC. This translates into CASSLKAFDYGYTF.

This chain connects TRBV11-1 to TRBJ2-5; D is perhaps TRBD1 or TRBD2 (5 bases each). The ends were cut back, 1 base at V and 4 bases at J, with 7 bases in the middle. There are 13 residues in the CDR3. From germline, CDR1 is SGHAT and CDR2 FQDESV (reference sequence). The CDR3 nucleotides are TGTGCCAGCAGCTTAGGAGGGGTAGAGACCCAGTACTTC. Translating gives CASSLGGVETQYF.

This chain links TRBV28 with TRBJ2-5; D uncertain. Per the germline V gene, CDR1 is MDHEN and CDR2 is SYDVKM. The CDR3 runs to 16 residues. The V end was cut by 5 bases, the J end by 0 bases, with 16 bases between. CDR3 region: CASSPLAGRHQETQYF. DNA for the CDR3: TGTGCCAGCAGTCCCTTAGCCGGACGGCACCAAGAGACCCAGTACTTC. The full variable domain, completed using reference TRBV28 and TRBJ2-5, is DVKVTQSSRYLVKRTGEKVFLECVQDMDHENMFWYRQDPGLGLRLIYFSYDVKMKEKGDIPEGYSVSREKKERFSLILESASTNQTSMYLCASSPLAGRHQETQYFGPGTRLLVL.

V usage is TRBV2 and J usage is TRBJ2-1, with D maybe TRBD1 (6 bases). V lost 4 bases and J 8 bases, leaving 9 bases between the germline ends. The CDR3 spans 12 residues. Germline values: CDR1 SNHLY, CDR2 FYNNEI. CDR3 nucleotide sequence: TGTGCCAGCAGTGGACCAGGGGATGAGCAGTTCTTC. It codes for CASSGPGDEQFF.

This sequence joins TRBV6-1 and TRBJ1-1; no clear D gene. Trimming cost V 4 bases and J 1 base, with 10 bases left between them. Germline V gene data show CDR1 as MNHNS and CDR2 as SASEGT. The CDR3 sequence is 14 residues long. For the CDR3, the DNA is TGTGCCAGCAGTGTCGGACGGAGGAACACTGAAGCTTTCTTT. The encoded protein is CASSVGRRNTEAFF.

The chain combines TRBV28 with TRBJ2-6, with D uncertain. The germline V gene encodes CDR1 MDHEN and CDR2 SYDVKM. The CDR3 loop spans 18 amino acids. The germline V and J ends were trimmed by 6 bases and 0 bases, with 18 bases remaining between them. This chain's CDR3 is CASRPLLPTTSGANVLTF. CDR3 DNA: TGTGCCAGCAGACCTCTTCTTCCCACTACCTCTGGGGCCAACGTCCTGACTTTC.

The V and J genes are TRBV28 and TRBJ2-1; TRBD2 agrees at 8 bases. This CDR3 is built from 17 residues. J lost 4 bases, V lost 7 bases, and 15 bases had no gene match. Germline CDR1 and CDR2: MDHEN and SYDVKM. The CDR3 nucleotides read TGTGCCAGCAAACCCCCAACGGGACTAGGGAGTTACAATGAGCAGTTCTTC. It specifies CASKPPTGLGSYNEQFF.

This clone showed up just a few times. The chain joins TRBV15 to TRBJ1-5, with unresolved D. V dropped 1 base and J dropped 8 bases, with 6 bases sitting between them. Germline CDR1 and CDR2: LNHNV and YYDKDF (reference sequence). The CDR3 spans 12 residues. CDR3: CATSRASEPQHF. The CDR3 DNA sequence: TGTGCCACCAGCAGAGCCTCTGAGCCCCAGCATTTT.

The CDR3 loop reads CASSFGQGLGTEAFF. CDR3 DNA: TGTGCCAGCAGCTTCGGACAGGGGCTAGGGACTGAAGCTTTCTTT. The chain couples TRBV7-9 to TRBJ1-1; 9 bases map to TRBD1. CDR3 length: 15 residues. V dropped 3 bases and J dropped 5; count of bases not matched to a gene: 7. CDR1 is SEHNR and CDR2 is FQNEAQ in the germline V gene (reference sequence).